The clone carrying this T cell receptor (beta chain) was detected only once. These data come from a study of blood T cell repertoires in COVID-19. Profiled with immunoSEQ multiplex PCR; TCRdb holds only in-frame clones, not every one. The sample carries about 150,000 clones, about 80% recorded once. The CDR3 totals 14 residues. Germline CDR1 reads SGHNT; CDR2 reads YYREEE (reference sequence). V dropped 0 bases and J dropped 6 bases, with 11 bases sitting between them. The chain joins TRBV5-4 to TRBJ2-3, with D perhaps matching TRBD2 (5 bases). This sequence was found in a woman aged 55-69 years with acute or convalescent COVID-19. Sequenced: peripheral blood. The CDR3 region is CASSLGLTGDTQYF. For the CDR3, the DNA is TGTGCCAGCAGCTTGGGGCTGACGGGGGATACGCAGTATTTT. Looking up the rest from reference TRBV5-4 and TRBJ2-3 gives the full variable domain: ETGVTQSPTHLIKTRGQQVTLRCSSQSGHNTVSWYQQALGQGPQFIFQYYREEENGRGNFPPRFSGLQFPNYSSELNVNALELDDSALYLCASSLGLTGDTQYFGPGTRLTVL.